This TCR beta chain came from a study of blood T cell repertoires in COVID-19. The germline CDR1 and CDR2 sequences are LNHDA and SQIVND (reference sequence). Trimming took 5 bases from V and 6 from J; bases not matched to a gene: 8. This CDR3 spans 15 amino acids. Only in-frame clones appear in the TCRdb table, and some are missing; sequencing was by immunoSEQ multiplex PCR. This repertoire shows 250,000 to 300,000 clones, over 80% found once; its top ten account for less than 6%. J is TRBJ2-7 and V is TRBV19; the match to TRBD2 covers 12 bases. The receptor was isolated from a man in his sixties who had recovered from COVID-19. The sequenced sample was peripheral blood. CDR3 sequence (DNA): TGTGCCAGTAGTTCTAGCGGGAGGGCCCGGATCGAGCAGTACTTC. Translating gives CASSSSGRARIEQYF. Using reference TRBV19 and TRBJ2-7 for the parts outside the CDR3, the full variable domain is DGGITQSPKYLFRKEGQNVTLSCEQNLNHDAMYWYRQDPGQGLRLIYYSQIVNDFQKGDIAEGYSVSREKKESFPLTVTSAQKNPTAFYLCASSSSGRARIEQYFGPGTRLTVT.